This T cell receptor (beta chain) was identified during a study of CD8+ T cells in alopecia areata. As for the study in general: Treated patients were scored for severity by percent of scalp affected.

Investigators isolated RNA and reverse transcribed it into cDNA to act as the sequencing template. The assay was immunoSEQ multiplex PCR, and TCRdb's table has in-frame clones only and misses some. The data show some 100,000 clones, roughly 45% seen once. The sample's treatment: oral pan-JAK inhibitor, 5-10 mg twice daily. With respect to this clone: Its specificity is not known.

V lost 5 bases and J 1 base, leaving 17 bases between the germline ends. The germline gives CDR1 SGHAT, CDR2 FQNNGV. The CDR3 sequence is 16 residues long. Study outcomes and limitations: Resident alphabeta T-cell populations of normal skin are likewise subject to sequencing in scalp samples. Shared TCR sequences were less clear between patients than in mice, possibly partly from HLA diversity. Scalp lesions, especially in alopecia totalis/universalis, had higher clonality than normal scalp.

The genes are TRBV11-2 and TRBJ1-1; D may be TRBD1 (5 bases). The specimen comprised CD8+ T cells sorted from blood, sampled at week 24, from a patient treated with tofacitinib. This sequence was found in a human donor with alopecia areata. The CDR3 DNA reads TGTGCCAGCAGCCTCGGATTTCGGACAACGAACACTGAAGCTTTCTTT. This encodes CASSLGFRTTNTEAFF. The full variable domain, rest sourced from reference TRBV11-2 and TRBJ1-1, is EAGVAQSPRYKIIEKRQSVAFWCNPISGHATLYWYQQILGQGPKLLIQFQNNGVVDDSQLPKDRFSAERLKGVDSTLKIQPAKLEDSAVYLCASSLGFRTTNTEAFFGQGTRLTVV.